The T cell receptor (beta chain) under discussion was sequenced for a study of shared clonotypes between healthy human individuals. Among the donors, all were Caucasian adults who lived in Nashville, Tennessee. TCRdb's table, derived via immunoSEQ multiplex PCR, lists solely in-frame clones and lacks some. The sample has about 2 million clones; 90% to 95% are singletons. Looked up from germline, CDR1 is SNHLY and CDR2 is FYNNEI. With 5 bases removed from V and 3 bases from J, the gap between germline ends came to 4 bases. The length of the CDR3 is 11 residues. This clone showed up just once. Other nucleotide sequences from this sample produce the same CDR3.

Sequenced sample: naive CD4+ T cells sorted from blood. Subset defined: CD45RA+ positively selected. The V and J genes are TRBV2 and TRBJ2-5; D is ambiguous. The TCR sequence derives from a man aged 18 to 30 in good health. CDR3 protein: CASSREETQYF. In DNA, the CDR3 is TGTGCCAGCAGTCGAGAAGAGACCCAGTACTTC.